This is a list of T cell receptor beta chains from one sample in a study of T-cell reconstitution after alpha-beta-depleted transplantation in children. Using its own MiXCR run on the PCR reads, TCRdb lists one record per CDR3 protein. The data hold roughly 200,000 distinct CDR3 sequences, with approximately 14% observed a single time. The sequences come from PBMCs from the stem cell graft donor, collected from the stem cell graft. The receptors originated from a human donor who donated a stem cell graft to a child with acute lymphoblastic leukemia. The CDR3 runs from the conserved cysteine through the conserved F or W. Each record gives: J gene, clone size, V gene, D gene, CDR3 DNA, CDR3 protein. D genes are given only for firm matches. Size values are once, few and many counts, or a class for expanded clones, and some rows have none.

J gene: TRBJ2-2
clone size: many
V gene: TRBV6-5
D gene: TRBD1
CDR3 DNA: TGTGCCAGCAGTTCGGGGACAGGGGGCCTAGCGAACACCGGGGAGCTGTTTTTT
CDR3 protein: CASSSGTGGLANTGELFF

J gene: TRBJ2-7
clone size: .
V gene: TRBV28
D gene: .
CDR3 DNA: TGTGCCAGCAGTTTAGGGGGGTCCGAGCAGTACTTC
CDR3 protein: CASSLGGSEQYF

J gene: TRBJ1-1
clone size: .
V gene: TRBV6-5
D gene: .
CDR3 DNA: TGTGCCAGCAGTTACTCGATACGGGGAACTGAAGCTTTCTTT
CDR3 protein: CASSYSIRGTEAFF

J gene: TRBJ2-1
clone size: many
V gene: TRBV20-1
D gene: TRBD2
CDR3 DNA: TGCAGTGCTCCGCATAGCGGGAGCGACTACAATGAGCAGTTCTTC
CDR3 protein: CSAPHSGSDYNEQFF

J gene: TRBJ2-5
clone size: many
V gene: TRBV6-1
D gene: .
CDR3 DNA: TGTGCCAGCAGACCAGCGTACCAAGAGACCCAGTACTTC
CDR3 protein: CASRPAYQETQYF

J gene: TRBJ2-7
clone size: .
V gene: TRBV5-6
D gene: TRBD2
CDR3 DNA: TGTGCCAGCAGCTCAACGAAGTTAGCGGGATTGGTCTACGAGCAGTACTTC
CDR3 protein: CASSSTKLAGLVYEQYF

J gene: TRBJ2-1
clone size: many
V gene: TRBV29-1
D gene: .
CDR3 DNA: TGCAGCGTTTCCGACAATGAGCAGTTCTTC
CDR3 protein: CSVSDNEQFF

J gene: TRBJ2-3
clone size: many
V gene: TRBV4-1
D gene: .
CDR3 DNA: TGCGCCAGCAGCCGCAGGGACAGCACAGATACGCAGTATTTT
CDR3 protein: CASSRRDSTDTQYF

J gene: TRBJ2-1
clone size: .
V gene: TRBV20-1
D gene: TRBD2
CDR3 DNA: TGCAGTGCTAGTCGGCGGGCGGGGGGGTACAATGAGCAGTTCTTC
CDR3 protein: CSASRRAGGYNEQFF

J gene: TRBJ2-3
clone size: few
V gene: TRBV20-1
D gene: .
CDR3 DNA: TGCAGTGCTAGGGGGCACGGGACCAAAGGCACAGATACGCAGTATTTT
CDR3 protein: CSARGHGTKGTDTQYF

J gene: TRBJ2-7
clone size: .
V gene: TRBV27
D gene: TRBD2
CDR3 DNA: TGTGCCAGCAGTTTATACCGACTAGCGGGAGGGAACCCCCGCTCCTACGAGCAGTACTTC
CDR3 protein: CASSLYRLAGGNPRSYEQYF

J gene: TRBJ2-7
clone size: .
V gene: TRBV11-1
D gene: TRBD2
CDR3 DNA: TGTGCCAGCAGCTTAGGCGGGAGGGCCCTTAACGAGCAGTACTTC
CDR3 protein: CASSLGGRALNEQYF

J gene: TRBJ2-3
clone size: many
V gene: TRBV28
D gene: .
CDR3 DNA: TGTGCCAGCACCATGGGGGGCACAGATACGCAGTATTTT
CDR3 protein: CASTMGGTDTQYF

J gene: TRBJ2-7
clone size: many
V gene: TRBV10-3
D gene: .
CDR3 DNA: TGTGCCATCAGGAGGGGAACATTAAGTGAGCAGTACTTC
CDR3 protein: CAIRRGTLSEQYF

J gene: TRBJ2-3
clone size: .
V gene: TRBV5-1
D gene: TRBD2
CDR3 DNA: TGCGCCAGCAGCGAGGGACTACTAGTAGCGGGAGGTGGAGCAGATACGCAGTATTTT
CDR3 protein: CASSEGLLVAGGGADTQYF

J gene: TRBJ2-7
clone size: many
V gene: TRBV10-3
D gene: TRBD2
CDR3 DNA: TGTGCCATAGGGACTAGCGGGATGAACTACGAGCAGTACTTC
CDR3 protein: CAIGTSGMNYEQYF

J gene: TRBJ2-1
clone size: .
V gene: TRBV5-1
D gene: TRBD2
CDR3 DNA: TGCGCCAGCAGCTCTTCGACTAGCGGGAGGGCCAATGAGCAGTTCTTC
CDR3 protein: CASSSSTSGRANEQFF

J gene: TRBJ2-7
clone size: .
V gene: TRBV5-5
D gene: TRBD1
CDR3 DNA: TGTGCCAGCAGCTTGGAGCGACAGGGTTTGATGCTTGAGCAGTACTTC
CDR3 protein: CASSLERQGLMLEQYF

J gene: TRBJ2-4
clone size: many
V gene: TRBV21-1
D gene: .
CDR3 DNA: TGTGCCAGCAGCAAATCTGAGGTTATTCTAGCCAAAAACATTCAGTACTTC
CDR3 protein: CASSKSEVILAKNIQYF

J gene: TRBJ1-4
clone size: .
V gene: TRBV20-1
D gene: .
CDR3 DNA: TGCAGTGCTAGAGGGGGGGCCGGGTCGGGTAGGAGCTTTTTT
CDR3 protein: CSARGGAGSGRSFF

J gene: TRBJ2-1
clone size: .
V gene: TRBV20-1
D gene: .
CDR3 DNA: TGCAGTGCTAGAGATCAAAATATCGGGAGTATTAATGGAAATGAGCAGTTCTTC
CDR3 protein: CSARDQNIGSINGNEQFF

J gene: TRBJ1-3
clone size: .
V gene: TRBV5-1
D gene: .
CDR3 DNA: TGCGCCAGCAGCTTGGATGGGGGATTAGACACCATATATTTT
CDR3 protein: CASSLDGGLDTIYF

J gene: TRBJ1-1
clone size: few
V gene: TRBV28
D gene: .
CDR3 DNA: TGTGCCAGCAGTTTACCGAACACTGAAGCTTTCTTT
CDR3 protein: CASSLPNTEAFF

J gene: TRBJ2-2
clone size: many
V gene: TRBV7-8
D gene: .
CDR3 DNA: TGTGCCAGCAGCCCATGGGGGGACTCGAACACCGGGGAGCTGTTTTTT
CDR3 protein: CASSPWGDSNTGELFF

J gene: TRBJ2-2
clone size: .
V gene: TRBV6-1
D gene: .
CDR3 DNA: TGTGCCAGCAGAAACGGCCGAGGTCGGACCGGGGAGCTGTTTTTT
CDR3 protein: CASRNGRGRTGELFF

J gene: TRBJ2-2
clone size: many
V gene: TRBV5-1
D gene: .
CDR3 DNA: TGCGCCAGCAGCCTCATTGCGCAGGGATCCGGGGAGCTGTTTTTT
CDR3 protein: CASSLIAQGSGELFF

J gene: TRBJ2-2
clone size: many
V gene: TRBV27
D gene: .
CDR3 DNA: TGTGCCAGCAGTTTGGGGGTAGGCGGGGAGCTGTTTTTT
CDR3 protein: CASSLGVGGELFF

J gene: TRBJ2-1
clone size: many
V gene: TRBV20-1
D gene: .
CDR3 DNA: TGCAGTGCTAGAAGTTTCCAGAGCTCCTACAATGAGCAGTTCTTC
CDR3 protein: CSARSFQSSYNEQFF

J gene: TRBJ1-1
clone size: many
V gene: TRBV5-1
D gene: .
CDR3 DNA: TGCGCCAGCAGCTTGGAGGAGGCCGGGGTTACTGAAGCTTTCTTT
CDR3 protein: CASSLEEAGVTEAFF

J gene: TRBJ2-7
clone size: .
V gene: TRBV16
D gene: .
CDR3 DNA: TGTGCCAGCAGCCGAATCCCGGACCCCTCCTACGAGCAGTACTTC
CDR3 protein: CASSRIPDPSYEQYF

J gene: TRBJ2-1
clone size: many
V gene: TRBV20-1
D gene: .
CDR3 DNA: TGCAGTGCTAGCCCGGGCCGCTACAATGAGCAGTTCTTC
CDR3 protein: CSASPGRYNEQFF

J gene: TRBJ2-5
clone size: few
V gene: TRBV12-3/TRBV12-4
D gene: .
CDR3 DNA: TGTGCCAGCAGTTCGGGACCCCCTCTAGAGACCCAGTACTTC
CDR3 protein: CASSSGPPLETQYF

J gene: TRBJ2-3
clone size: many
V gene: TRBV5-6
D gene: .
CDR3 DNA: TGTGCCAGCAGCTTGGACGGCACAGATACGCAGTATTTT
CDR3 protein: CASSLDGTDTQYF

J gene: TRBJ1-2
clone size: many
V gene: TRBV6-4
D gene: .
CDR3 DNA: TGTGCCAGCAGTGAACAGGGAGAGGAAGGCTATGGCTACACCTTC
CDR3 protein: CASSEQGEEGYGYTF

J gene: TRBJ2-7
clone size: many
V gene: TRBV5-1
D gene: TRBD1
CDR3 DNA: TGCGCCAGCAGCCAGGGACAGAATCTCCTATACGAGCAGTACTTC
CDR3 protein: CASSQGQNLLYEQYF

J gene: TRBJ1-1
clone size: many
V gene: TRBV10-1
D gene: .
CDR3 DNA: TGCGCCAGCAGTGCCCACTCAGGGGAGAACACTGAAGCTTTCTTT
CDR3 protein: CASSAHSGENTEAFF

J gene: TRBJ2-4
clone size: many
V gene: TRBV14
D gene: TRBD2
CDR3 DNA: TGTGCCAGCAGCCAAGGGGTTCCGGGACTAGGTTCCATTCAGTACTTC
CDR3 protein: CASSQGVPGLGSIQYF

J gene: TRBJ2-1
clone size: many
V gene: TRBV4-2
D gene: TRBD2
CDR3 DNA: TGTGCCAGCAGCCAAGACCAGACCGGGACTAGCGGGAGTGAGCAGTTCTTC
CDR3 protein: CASSQDQTGTSGSEQFF

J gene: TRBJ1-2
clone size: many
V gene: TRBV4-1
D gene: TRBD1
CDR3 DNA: TGCGCCAGCAGCCAAGTTGGACAGGACCTCTATGGCTACACCTTC
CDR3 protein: CASSQVGQDLYGYTF

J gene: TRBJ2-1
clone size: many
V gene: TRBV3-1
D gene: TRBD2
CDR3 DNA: TGTGCCAGCAGCCGTTGGACTAGCGGATACAATGAGCAGTTCTTC
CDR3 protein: CASSRWTSGYNEQFF

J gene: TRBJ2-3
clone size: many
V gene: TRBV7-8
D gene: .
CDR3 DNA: TGTGCCAGCAGCTTAGCACGAAGGAGCACAGATACGCAGTATTTT
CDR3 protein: CASSLARRSTDTQYF

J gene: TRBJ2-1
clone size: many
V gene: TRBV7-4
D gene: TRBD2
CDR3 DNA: TGTGCCAGCAGCCCCCCCCAGGCGGGAGATCTCTCGGCCGAGCAGTTCTTC
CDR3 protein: CASSPPQAGDLSAEQFF

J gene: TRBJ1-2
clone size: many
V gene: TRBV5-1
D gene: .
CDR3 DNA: TGCGCCAGCAGCCTCGACGGGGCCCCTTTAGATGGCTACACCTTC
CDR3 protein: CASSLDGAPLDGYTF

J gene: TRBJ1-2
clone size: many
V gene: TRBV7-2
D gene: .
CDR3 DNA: TGTGCCAGCAGCTTATTTGGGACTGAGGACTATGGCTACACCTTC
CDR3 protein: CASSLFGTEDYGYTF

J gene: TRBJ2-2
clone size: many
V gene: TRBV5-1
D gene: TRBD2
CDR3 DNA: TGCGCCAGCAGCATGACTAGCCTAAACACCGGGGAGCTGTTTTTT
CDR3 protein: CASSMTSLNTGELFF